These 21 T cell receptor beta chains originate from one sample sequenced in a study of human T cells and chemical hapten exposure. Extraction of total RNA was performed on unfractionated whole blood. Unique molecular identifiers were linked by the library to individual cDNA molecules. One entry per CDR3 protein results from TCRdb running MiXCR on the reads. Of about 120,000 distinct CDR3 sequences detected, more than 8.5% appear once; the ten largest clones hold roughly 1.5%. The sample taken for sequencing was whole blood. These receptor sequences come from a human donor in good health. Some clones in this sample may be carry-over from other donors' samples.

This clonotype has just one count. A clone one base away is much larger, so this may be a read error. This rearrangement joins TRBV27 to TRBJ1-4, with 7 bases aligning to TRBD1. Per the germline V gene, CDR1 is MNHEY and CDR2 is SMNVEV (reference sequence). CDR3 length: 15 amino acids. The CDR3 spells CASSSRQGRNDKLFF. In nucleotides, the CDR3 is TGTGCCAGCAGCTCCCGACAGGGCCGCAATGACAAACTGTTTTTT.

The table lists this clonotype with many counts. This CDR3 is CASSLSKAGGYNSPLHF. The CDR3 coding sequence is TGTGCCAGCAGTTTATCAAAGGCCGGGGGCTATAATTCACCCCTCCACTTT. The chain joins TRBV12-3 or TRBV12-4 to TRBJ1-6, with TRBD1 as a possible D gene (5 bases). Between the trimmed V and J ends, which lost 2 bases and 3 bases, there was a span of 14 bases. The CDR3 runs 17 residues.

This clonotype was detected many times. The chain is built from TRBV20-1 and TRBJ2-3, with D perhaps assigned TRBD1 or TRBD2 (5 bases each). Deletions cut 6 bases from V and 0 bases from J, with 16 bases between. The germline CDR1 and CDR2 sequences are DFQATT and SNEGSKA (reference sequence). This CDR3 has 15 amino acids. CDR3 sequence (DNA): TGCAGTGCCCCCGGGACCACTACTAGCACAGATACGCAGTATTTT. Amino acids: CSAPGTTTSTDTQYF.

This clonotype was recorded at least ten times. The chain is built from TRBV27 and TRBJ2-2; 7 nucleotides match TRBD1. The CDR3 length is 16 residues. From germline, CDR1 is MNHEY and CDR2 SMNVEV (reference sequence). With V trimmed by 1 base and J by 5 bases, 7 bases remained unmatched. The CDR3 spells CASSLLRGRKTGELFF. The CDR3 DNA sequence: TGTGCCAGCAGTTTATTAAGGGGGCGGAAAACCGGGGAGCTGTTTTTT.

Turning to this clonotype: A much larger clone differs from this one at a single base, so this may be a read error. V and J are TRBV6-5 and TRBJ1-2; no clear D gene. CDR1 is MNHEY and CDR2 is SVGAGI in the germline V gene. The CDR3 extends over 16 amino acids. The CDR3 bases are TGTACCAGCAGTTACGATCCTGCGGTTTTTAACTATGGCTACACCTTC. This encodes CTSSYDPAVFNYGYTF.

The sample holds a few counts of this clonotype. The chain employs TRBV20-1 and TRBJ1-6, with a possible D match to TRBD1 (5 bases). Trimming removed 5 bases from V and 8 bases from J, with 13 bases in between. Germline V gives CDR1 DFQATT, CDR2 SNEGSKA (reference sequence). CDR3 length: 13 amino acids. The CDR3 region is CSAVDSVYSPLHF. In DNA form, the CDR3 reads TGCAGTGCTGTCGACAGCGTATATTCACCCCTCCACTTT.

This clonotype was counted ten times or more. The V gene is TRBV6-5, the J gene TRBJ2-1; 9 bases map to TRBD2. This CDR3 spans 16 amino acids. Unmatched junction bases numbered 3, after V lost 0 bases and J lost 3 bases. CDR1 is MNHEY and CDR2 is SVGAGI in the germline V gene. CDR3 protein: CASSYSTSGFYNEQFF. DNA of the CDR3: TGTGCCAGCAGTTACTCTACTAGCGGGTTCTACAATGAGCAGTTCTTC.

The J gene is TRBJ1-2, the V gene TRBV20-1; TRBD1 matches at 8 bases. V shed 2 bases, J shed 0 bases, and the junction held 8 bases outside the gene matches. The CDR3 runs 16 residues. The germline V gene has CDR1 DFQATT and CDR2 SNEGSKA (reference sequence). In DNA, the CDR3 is TGCAGTGCTAGACATAGTCCGGGACAGGCTAACTATGGCTACACCTTC. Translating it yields CSARHSPGQANYGYTF.

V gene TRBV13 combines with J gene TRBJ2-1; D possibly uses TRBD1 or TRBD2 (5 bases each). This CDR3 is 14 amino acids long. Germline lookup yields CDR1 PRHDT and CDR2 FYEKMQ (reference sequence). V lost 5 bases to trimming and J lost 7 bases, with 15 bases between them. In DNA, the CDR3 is TGTGCCAGCAGCATTGGGACCGCGAGGAATGAGCAGTTCTTC. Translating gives CASSIGTARNEQFF.

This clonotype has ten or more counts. CDR3 amino acids: CASSGDIRRTEAFF. The CDR3 nucleotides read TGTGCCAGCTCAGGAGACATCCGACGCACTGAAGCTTTCTTT. This chain joins TRBV18 and TRBJ1-1; D not certain. Germline CDR1 is KGHSH and CDR2 is LQKENI. The CDR3 contains 14 residues. V shed 5 bases and J shed 4 bases, with 14 bases lying between them.

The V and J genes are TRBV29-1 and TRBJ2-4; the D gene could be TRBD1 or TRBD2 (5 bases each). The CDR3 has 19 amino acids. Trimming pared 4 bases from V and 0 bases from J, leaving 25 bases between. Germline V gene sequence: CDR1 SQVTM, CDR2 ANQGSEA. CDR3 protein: CSVGSYGLGLALAKNIQYF. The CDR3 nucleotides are TGCAGCGTTGGCAGTTATGGGTTGGGGCTAGCTTTAGCCAAAAACATTCAGTACTTC.

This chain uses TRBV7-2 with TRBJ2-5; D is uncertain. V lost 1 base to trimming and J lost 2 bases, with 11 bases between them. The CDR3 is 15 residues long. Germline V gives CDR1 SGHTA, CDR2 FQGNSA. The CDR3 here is CASSLGWADQETQYF. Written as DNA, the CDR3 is TGTGCCAGCAGCTTAGGATGGGCAGATCAAGAGACCCAGTACTTC. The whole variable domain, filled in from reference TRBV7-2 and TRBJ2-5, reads GAGVSQSPSNKVTEKGKDVELRCDPISGHTALYWYRQSLGQGLEFLIYFQGNSAPDKSGLPSDRFSAERTGGSVSTLTIQRTQQEDSAVYLCASSLGWADQETQYFGPGTRLLVL.

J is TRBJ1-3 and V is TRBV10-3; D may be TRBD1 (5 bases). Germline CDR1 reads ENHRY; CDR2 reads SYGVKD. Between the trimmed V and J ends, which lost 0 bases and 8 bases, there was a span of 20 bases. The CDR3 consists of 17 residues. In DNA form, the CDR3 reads TGTGCCATCAGTGAGTCGAAGGTGGGGACCCAGAACGACACCATATATTTT. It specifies CAISESKVGTQNDTIYF.

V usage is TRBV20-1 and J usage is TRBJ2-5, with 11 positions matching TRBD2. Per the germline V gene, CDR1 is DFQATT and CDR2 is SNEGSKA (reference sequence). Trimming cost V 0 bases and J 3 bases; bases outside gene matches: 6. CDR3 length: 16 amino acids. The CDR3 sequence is CSARDPGLAAEETQYF. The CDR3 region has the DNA TGCAGTGCTAGAGACCCGGGACTAGCGGCGGAAGAGACCCAGTACTTC.

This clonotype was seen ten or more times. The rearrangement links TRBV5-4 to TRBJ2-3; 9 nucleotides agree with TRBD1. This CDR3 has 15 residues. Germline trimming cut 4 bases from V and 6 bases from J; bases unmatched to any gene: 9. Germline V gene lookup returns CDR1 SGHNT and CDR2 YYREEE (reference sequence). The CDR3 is CASSPGTGWRDTQYF. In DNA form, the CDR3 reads TGTGCCAGCAGCCCCGGGACAGGGTGGAGGGATACGCAGTATTTT.

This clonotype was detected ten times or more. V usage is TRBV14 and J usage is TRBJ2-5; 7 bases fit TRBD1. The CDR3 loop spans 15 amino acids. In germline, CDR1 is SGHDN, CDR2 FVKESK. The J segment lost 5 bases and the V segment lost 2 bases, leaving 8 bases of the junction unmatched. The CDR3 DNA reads TGTGCCAGCAGCCAACTCAGGGGCAGGGGGGAGACCCAGTACTTC. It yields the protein CASSQLRGRGETQYF.

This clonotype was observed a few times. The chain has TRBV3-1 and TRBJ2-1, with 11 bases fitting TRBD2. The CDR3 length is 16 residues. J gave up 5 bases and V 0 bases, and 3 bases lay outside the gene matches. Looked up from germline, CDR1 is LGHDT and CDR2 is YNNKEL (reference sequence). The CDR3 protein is CASSQDRGLADNEQFF. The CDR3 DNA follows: TGTGCCAGCAGCCAAGATCGGGGACTAGCGGACAATGAGCAGTTCTTC.

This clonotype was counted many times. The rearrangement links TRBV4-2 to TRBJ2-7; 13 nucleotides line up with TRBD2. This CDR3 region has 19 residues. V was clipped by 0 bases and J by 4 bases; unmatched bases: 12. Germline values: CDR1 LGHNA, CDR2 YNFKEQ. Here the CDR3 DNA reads TGTGCCAGCAGCCAAGAAGGGAGTTCGACTAGCGGGGGGTCATACGAGCAGTACTTC. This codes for CASSQEGSSTSGGSYEQYF.

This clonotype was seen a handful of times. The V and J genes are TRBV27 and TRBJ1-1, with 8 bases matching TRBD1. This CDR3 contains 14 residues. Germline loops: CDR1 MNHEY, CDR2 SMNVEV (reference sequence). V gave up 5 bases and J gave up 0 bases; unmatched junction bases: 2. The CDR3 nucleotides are TGTGCCAGCAGTAGGACAGGGATGAACACTGAAGCTTTCTTT. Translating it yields CASSRTGMNTEAFF.

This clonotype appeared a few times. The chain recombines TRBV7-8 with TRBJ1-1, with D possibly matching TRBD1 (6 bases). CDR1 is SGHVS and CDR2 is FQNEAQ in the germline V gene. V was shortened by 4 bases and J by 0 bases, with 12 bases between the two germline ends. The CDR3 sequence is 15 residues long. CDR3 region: CASSSEGQLNTEAFF. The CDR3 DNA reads TGTGCCAGCAGCTCAGAAGGACAGTTGAACACTGAAGCTTTCTTT.

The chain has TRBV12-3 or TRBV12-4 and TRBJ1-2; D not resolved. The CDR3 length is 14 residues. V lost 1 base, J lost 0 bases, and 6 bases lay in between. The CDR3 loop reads CASSLDSSNYGYTF. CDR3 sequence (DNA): TGTGCCAGCAGTTTAGACAGTTCTAACTATGGCTACACCTTC.